The sample holds a few counts of the clone carrying this TCR beta chain. No antigen is known for it. The table came from immunoSEQ multiplex PCR; TCRdb's copy has only in-frame clones and leaves some out. The sample consists of roughly 80,000 clones, around 91% of them appearing once. The sequenced cases were selected for having the highest brain T cell transcript signatures. Pre-surgery treatment included at least one anti-epileptic drug. These data originate in a study of brain T cells in children with intractable seizures. General study findings and limits: Absence of clones before surgery may stem from lower sequencing depth.

The CDR3 contains 14 residues. CDR1 is MGHRA, CDR2 YSYEKL, per germline. The V and J ends lost 0 bases and 10 bases, in that order; junction bases with no gene match: 3. Sequenced here: peripheral blood, sampled at surgery. V is TRBV4-1 and J is TRBJ1-6, with TRBD1 matching over 7 bases. This TCR derives from a girl aged 2 to 10 with Rasmussen encephalitis and intractable seizures. The chain's CDR3 is CASSQEAGGSPLHF. CDR3 coding DNA: TGCGCCAGCAGCCAAGAGGCAGGGGGGTCACCCCTCCACTTT.